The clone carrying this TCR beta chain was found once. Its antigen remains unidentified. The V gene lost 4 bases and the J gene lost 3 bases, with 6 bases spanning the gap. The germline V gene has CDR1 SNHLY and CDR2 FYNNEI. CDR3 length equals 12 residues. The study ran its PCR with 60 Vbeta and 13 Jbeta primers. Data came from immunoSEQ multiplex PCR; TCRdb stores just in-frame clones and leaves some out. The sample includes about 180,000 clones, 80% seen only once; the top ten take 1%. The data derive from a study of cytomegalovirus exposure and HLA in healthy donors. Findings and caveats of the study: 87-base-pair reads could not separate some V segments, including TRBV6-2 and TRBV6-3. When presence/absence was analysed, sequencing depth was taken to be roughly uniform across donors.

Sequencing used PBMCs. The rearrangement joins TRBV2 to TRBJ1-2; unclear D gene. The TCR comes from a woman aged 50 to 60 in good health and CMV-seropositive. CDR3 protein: CASSVEDYGYTF. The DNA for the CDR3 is TGTGCCAGCAGTGTTGAGGACTATGGCTACACCTTC.